The rows below give T cell receptor beta chains drawn from one sample of a study of shared clonotypes between healthy human individuals. This table comes from immunoSEQ multiplex PCR, and its TCRdb copy is limited to in-frame clones, with some not included. The sample has under 600,000 clones, around three quarters seen once. The sample comprised PBMCs. Receptors originate from a woman in her thirties or forties in good health. Some clones in this sample may be carry-over from other donors' samples. CDR3s include the opening cysteine and the closing phenylalanine or tryptophan. The D gene is left open where the match is weak. The size field is filled for only some rows; it gives once, few, many or a size class.

CDR3: CAIRGDSNTGELFF
DNA: TGTGCCATCAGGGGAGATAGCAACACCGGGGAGCTGTTTTTT
D: NA
size: NA
J: TRBJ2-2
V: TRBV10-3

CDR3: CASSLVESSYEQHF
DNA: TGCGCCAGCAGCTTGGTTGAGAGCTCCTACGAGCAGCACTTC
D: NA
size: NA
J: TRBJ2-7
V: TRBV5-1

CDR3: CATKGPLQDEQFF
DNA: TGCGCCACCAAGGGACCTCTTCAGGATGAGCAGTTCTTC
D: NA
size: NA
J: TRBJ2-1
V: TRBV10-2

CDR3: CASSPGLASYNEQFF
DNA: TGTGCCAGCAGCCCCGGACTAGCGAGCTACAATGAGCAGTTCTTC
D: TRBD2
size: NA
J: TRBJ2-1
V: TRBV11-2

CDR3: CASSWPGTGGYEQYF
DNA: TGTGCCAGCAGTTGGCCCGGGACAGGGGGCTACGAGCAGTACTTC
D: TRBD1
size: NA
J: TRBJ2-7
V: TRBV28

CDR3: CASSTQRNTGELFF
DNA: TGTGCCAGCAGTACCCAGAGGAACACCGGGGAGCTGTTTTTT
D: NA
size: NA
J: TRBJ2-2
V: TRBV7-3

CDR3: CASSLVPSGRNYEQYF
DNA: TGTGCCAGCAGCTTGGTGCCTAGCGGGAGGAACTACGAGCAGTACTTC
D: TRBD2
size: NA
J: TRBJ2-7
V: TRBV5-6

CDR3: CASSSGTALDYGYTF
DNA: TGCGCCAGCAGCTCAGGGACAGCGCTGGACTATGGCTACACCTTC
D: TRBD1
size: NA
J: TRBJ1-2
V: TRBV5-1

CDR3: CASSLGQGLDHEQYF
DNA: TGCGCCAGCAGCCTGGGACAGGGCCTAGACCACGAGCAGTACTTC
D: TRBD1
size: NA
J: TRBJ2-7
V: TRBV4-1

CDR3: CASNDRGYTEAFF
DNA: TGTGCCAGCAATGACAGGGGTTACACTGAAGCTTTCTTT
D: TRBD1
size: few
J: TRBJ1-1
V: TRBV6-6

CDR3: CASSGYSNQPQHF
DNA: TGTGCCAGCAGTGGGTATAGCAATCAGCCCCAGCATTTT
D: NA
size: NA
J: TRBJ1-5
V: TRBV25-1

CDR3: CASSVSGKNIQYF
DNA: TGTGCCAGCAGTGTTAGTGGCAAAAACATTCAGTACTTC
D: NA
size: NA
J: TRBJ2-4
V: TRBV2

CDR3: CASTSGGGTGNTIYF
DNA: TGTGCCAGCACTTCCGGTGGGGGAACTGGAAACACCATATATTTT
D: NA
size: once
J: TRBJ1-3
V: TRBV28

CDR3: CASSLGGQGAREQYF
DNA: TGTGCCAGCAGCTTAGGAGGACAGGGGGCTCGAGAGCAGTACTTC
D: TRBD1
size: NA
J: TRBJ2-7
V: TRBV7-2

CDR3: CASSLGGSGYEQYF
DNA: TGCGCCAGCAGCTTGGGAGGGTCGGGCTACGAGCAGTACTTC
D: NA
size: many
J: TRBJ2-7
V: TRBV5-1

CDR3: CASSYAQGHHEQYF
DNA: TGTGCCAGCAGTTACGCACAGGGTCACCACGAGCAGTACTTC
D: NA
size: once
J: TRBJ2-7
V: TRBV6-5

CDR3: CASSLSPSRNQPQHF
DNA: TGTGCCAGCAGTTTAAGCCCCTCGCGGAATCAGCCCCAGCATTTT
D: NA
size: NA
J: TRBJ1-5
V: TRBV27

CDR3: CASRPTTGLVNQPQHF
DNA: TGTGCAAGTCGCCCTACTACAGGGTTGGTCAATCAGCCCCAGCATTTT
D: NA
size: NA
J: TRBJ1-5
V: TRBV12-2

CDR3: CASNYPGGTEAFF
DNA: TGTGCCAGCAACTATCCCGGCGGCACTGAAGCTTTCTTT
D: NA
size: NA
J: TRBJ1-1
V: TRBV7-9

CDR3: CASSEITVLYNEQFF
DNA: TGTGCCAGCAGTGAAATTACAGTTCTCTACAATGAGCAGTTCTTC
D: NA
size: NA
J: TRBJ2-1
V: TRBV6-1

CDR3: CASSGPGRFATNEKLFF
DNA: TGTGCCAGCAGTGGCCCTGGACGGTTCGCAACTAATGAAAAACTGTTTTTT
D: NA
size: NA
J: TRBJ1-4
V: TRBV6-1

CDR3: CASSPDRGRGSGANVLTF
DNA: TGTGCCAGCAGCCCCGACAGGGGGCGCGGATCTGGGGCCAACGTCCTGACTTTC
D: TRBD1
size: NA
J: TRBJ2-6
V: TRBV7-6

CDR3: CASSGWGNYGYTF
DNA: TGTGCCAGCAGCGGGTGGGGAAACTATGGCTACACCTTC
D: NA
size: NA
J: TRBJ1-2
V: TRBV7-6

CDR3: CASSSAGTSSNEQYF
DNA: TGCGCCAGCAGCTCCGCCGGGACTAGCTCCAACGAGCAGTACTTC
D: TRBD2
size: NA
J: TRBJ2-7
V: TRBV5-1

CDR3: CASSQGASGRSYEQYF
DNA: TGTGCCAGCAGCCAAGGAGCTAGCGGGAGGTCCTACGAGCAGTACTTC
D: TRBD2
size: NA
J: TRBJ2-7
V: TRBV9

CDR3: CASSLRVLRSYEQYF
DNA: TGTGCCAGCAGTTTGAGGGTATTGCGCTCCTACGAGCAGTACTTC
D: NA
size: NA
J: TRBJ2-7
V: TRBV28

CDR3: CAWILDPGIQETQYF
DNA: TGTGCCTGGATTCTCGATCCGGGAATCCAAGAGACCCAGTACTTC
D: NA
size: NA
J: TRBJ2-5
V: TRBV30

CDR3: CASSSLGGWDTEAFF
DNA: TGTGCCAGCAGCTCATTGGGGGGATGGGACACTGAAGCTTTCTTT
D: NA
size: NA
J: TRBJ1-1
V: TRBV28

CDR3: CASSQEAAGAYGYTF
DNA: TGTGCCAGCAGCCAAGAAGCGGCGGGGGCGTATGGCTACACCTTC
D: NA
size: NA
J: TRBJ1-2
V: TRBV4-2

CDR3: CASSPPGGSSYNEQFF
DNA: TGTGCCAGCAGCCCCCCGGGGGGAAGCTCCTACAATGAGCAGTTCTTC
D: TRBD2
size: NA
J: TRBJ2-1
V: TRBV5-4

CDR3: CASRGTASYEQYF
DNA: TGTGCCAGCAGGGGGACAGCATCCTACGAGCAGTACTTC
D: TRBD1
size: NA
J: TRBJ2-7
V: TRBV6-5

CDR3: CASSSGAAWSYEQYF
DNA: TGTGCCAGCAGCTCCGGGGCGGCCTGGTCCTACGAGCAGTACTTC
D: NA
size: NA
J: TRBJ2-7
V: TRBV7-2

CDR3: CASSSPTAHYEQYF
DNA: TGTGCCAGCAGTTCCCCCACTGCGCACTACGAGCAGTACTTC
D: NA
size: NA
J: TRBJ2-7
V: TRBV28

CDR3: CASSPSEGAGYGYTF
DNA: TGTGCCAGCTCACCGAGTGAGGGGGCTGGGTACGGCTACACCTTC
D: TRBD1
size: NA
J: TRBJ1-2
V: TRBV18

CDR3: CASSINLWQVFQYF
DNA: TGTGCCAGTAGTATTAATCTTTGGCAGGTATTCCAATACTTC
D: NA
size: NA
J: TRBJ2-7
V: TRBV19

CDR3: CASSNQGRTEAFF
DNA: TGTGCCAGCAGTAATCAGGGTCGCACTGAAGCTTTCTTT
D: NA
size: few
J: TRBJ1-1
V: TRBV27

CDR3: CASSRGTEDGELFF
DNA: TGTGCCAGCAGCCGAGGGACAGAGGACGGGGAGCTGTTTTTT
D: TRBD1
size: NA
J: TRBJ2-2
V: TRBV7-7

CDR3: CASSGGTGGSSYNEQFF
DNA: TGTGCCAGCAGTGGTGGGACAGGGGGCAGCTCCTACAATGAGCAGTTCTTC
D: TRBD1
size: NA
J: TRBJ2-1
V: TRBV2

CDR3: CASNPTSGSTFEQFF
DNA: TGTGCTTCAAACCCAACTAGCGGGAGTACATTTGAGCAGTTCTTC
D: TRBD2
size: NA
J: TRBJ2-1
V: TRBV11-2

CDR3: CASSLSGTSGSEQFF
DNA: TGTGCCAGCAGTTTATCAGGGACTAGCGGGAGTGAGCAGTTCTTC
D: TRBD2
size: NA
J: TRBJ2-1
V: TRBV27

CDR3: CASSLKGPGPGNEQFF
DNA: TGTGCCAGCAGCTTAAAGGGCCCGGGACCTGGGAATGAGCAGTTCTTC
D: NA
size: NA
J: TRBJ2-1
V: TRBV7-8